This TCR beta chain was documented in a study of blood T cell repertoires in COVID-19. About the research overall: Sites in the United States, Italy and Spain provided acute and convalescent COVID-19 samples. Sources were T cells, B-cell-depleted T cells, or PBMCs; the material itself was cDNA or gDNA.

Clones were sequenced by immunoSEQ multiplex PCR, and TCRdb holds only the in-frame ones, with some missing. Among approximately 250,000 clones, more than 85% were seen once, and the ten largest hold approximately 4.2%. Germline V gene sequence: CDR1 LNHDA, CDR2 SQIVND (reference sequence). V lost 0 bases, J lost 7 bases, and 12 bases lay in between. The CDR3 spans 14 residues. The source material was PBMCs or T cells enriched from blood (not recorded which). The chain links TRBV19 to TRBJ1-2; TRBD1 might be the D (5 bases). The TCR was taken from a woman in her twenties or thirties who had recovered from COVID-19. CDR3 sequence reads: CASSIDGAAIGYTF. The CDR3 DNA reads TGTGCCAGTAGTATAGATGGGGCGGCGATTGGCTACACCTTC. Using reference TRBV19 and TRBJ1-2 for the parts outside the CDR3, the full variable domain is DGGITQSPKYLFRKEGQNVTLSCEQNLNHDAMYWYRQDPGQGLRLIYYSQIVNDFQKGDIAEGYSVSREKKESFPLTVTSAQKNPTAFYLCASSIDGAAIGYTFGSGTRLTVV.